This T cell receptor beta chain was identified in a study of cytotoxic CD8 clonotypes in ibrutinib-treated CLL. Study at large: Enrolment comprised around 11 relapsed/refractory and approximately 16 treatment-naive patients; 17 to 18 were IGHV unmutated.

Genomic DNA in a quantity of 1.5 to 2 micrograms was derived from cryopreserved PBMCs for TCR beta libraries. Germline CDR1 is MGHRA and CDR2 is YSYEKL. V lost 4 bases and J lost 6, with 18 bases in between. The CDR3 consists of 15 residues. A 1 in 200,000 to 1 in 1 million T cell depth was the sequencing target. Assay used: immunoSEQ multiplex PCR; TCRdb lists only in-frame clones, some missing. The repertoire holds 250,000 to 350,000 clones, with about 72% as singletons. The sequencing here drew on PBMCs, taken at disease progression, from a patient treated with ibrutinib. The chain couples TRBV4-1 to TRBJ1-1; tentatively, D is TRBD1 (6 bases). The sequence derives from a human donor with chronic lymphocytic leukemia. The CDR3 spells CASSLWGAGGAEAFF. CDR3 DNA sequence: TGCGCCAGCAGCCTCTGGGGGGCGGGGGGAGCTGAAGCTTTCTTT.